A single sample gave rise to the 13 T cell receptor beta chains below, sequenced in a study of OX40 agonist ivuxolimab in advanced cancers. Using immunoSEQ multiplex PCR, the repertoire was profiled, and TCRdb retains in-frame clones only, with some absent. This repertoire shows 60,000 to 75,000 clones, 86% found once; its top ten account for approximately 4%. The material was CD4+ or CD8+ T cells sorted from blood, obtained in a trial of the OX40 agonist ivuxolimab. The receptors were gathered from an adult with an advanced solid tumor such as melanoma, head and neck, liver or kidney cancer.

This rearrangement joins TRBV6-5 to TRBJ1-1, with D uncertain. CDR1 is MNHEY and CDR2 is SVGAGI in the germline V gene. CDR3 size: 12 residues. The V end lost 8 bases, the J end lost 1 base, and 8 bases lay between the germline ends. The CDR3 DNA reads TGTGCCAGCGTGAGTTGGAACACTGAAGCTTTCTTT. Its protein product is CASVSWNTEAFF.

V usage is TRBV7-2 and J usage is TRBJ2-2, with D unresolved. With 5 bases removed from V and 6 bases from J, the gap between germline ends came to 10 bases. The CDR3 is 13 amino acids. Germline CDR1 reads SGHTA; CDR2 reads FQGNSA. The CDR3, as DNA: TGTGCCAGCAGCGTCCGGACCTCCGGGGAGCTGTTTTTT. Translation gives CASSVRTSGELFF.

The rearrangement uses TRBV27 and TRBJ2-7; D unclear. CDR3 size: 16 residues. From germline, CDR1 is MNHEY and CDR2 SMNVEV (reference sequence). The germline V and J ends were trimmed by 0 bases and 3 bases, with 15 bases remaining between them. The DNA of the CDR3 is TGTGCCAGCAGTTTATCCGGCAGACCTTTAAACTACGAGCAGTACTTC. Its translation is CASSLSGRPLNYEQYF.

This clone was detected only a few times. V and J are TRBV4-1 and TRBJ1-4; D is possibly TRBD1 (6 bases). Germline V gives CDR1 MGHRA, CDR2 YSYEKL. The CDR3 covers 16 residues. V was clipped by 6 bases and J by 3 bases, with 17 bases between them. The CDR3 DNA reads TGCGCCAGCAGGGGTAGGGGGGCCGAGGCTAATGAAAAACTGTTTTTT. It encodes CASRGRGAEANEKLFF.

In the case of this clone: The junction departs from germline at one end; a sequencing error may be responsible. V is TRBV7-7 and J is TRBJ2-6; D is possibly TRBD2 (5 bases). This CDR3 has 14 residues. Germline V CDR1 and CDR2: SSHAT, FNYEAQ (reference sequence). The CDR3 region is CASSPSTGANVLTF. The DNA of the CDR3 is TGTGCTAGCAGCCCTAGCACTGGGGCCAACGTCCTGACTTTC.

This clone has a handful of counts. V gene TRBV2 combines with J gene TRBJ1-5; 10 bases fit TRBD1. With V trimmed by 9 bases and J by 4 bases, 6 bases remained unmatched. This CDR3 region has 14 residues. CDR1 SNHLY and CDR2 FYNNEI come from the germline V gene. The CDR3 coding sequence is TGTGCCAGTGACAGGGGGCTCGAGAATCAGCCCCAGCATTTT. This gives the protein CASDRGLENQPQHF.

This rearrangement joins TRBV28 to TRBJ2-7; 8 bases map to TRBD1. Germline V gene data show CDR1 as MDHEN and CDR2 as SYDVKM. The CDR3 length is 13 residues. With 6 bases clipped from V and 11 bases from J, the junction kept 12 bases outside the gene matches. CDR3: CASRSPPPQGEYF. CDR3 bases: TGTGCCAGCAGGTCCCCCCCACCACAGGGGGAGTACTTC.

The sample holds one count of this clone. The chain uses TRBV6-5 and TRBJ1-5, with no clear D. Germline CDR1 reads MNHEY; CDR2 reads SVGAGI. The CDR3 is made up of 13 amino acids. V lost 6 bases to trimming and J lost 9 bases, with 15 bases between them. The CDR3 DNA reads TGTGCCAGCAGCCTAGACCCCGGGAGGCCCCAGCATTTT. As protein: CASSLDPGRPQHF.

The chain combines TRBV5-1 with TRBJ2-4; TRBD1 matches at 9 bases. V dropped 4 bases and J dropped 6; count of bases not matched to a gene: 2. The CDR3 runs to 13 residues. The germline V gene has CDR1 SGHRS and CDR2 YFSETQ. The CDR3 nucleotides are TGCGCCAGCAGCGGGACAGGGAGAAACATTCAGTACTTC. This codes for CASSGTGRNIQYF.

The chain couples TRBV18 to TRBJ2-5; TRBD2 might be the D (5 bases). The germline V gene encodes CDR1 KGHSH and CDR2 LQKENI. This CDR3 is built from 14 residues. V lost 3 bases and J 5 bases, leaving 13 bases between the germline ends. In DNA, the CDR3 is TGTGCCAGCTCACCCGGGATAAATGGGGAGACCCAGTACTTC. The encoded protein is CASSPGINGETQYF.

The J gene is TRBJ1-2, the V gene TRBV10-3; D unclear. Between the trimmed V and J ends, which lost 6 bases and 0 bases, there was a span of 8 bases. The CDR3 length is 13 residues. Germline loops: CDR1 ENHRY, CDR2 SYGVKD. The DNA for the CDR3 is TGTGCCATCAGGACGGAATCTAACTATGGCTACACCTTC. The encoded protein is CAIRTESNYGYTF.

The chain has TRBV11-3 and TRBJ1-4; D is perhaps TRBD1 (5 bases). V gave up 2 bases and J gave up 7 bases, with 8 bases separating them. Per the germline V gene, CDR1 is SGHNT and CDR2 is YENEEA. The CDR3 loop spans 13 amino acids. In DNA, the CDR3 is TGTGCCAGCAGCTTAAGGGGAGGTGAAAAACTGTTTTTT. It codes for CASSLRGGEKLFF. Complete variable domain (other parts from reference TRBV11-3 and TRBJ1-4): EAGVVQSPRYKIIEKKQPVAFWCNPISGHNTLYWYLQNLGQGPELLIRYENEEAVDDSQLPKDRFSAERLKGVDSTLKIQPAELGDSAVYLCASSLRGGEKLFFGSGTQLSVL.

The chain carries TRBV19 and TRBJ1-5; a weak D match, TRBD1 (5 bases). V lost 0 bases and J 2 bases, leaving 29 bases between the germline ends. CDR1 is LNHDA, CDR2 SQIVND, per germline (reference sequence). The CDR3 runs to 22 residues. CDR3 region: CASSIDHGPASREPGGNQPQHF. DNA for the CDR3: TGTGCCAGTAGTATAGATCATGGCCCCGCATCCAGGGAACCAGGTGGCAATCAGCCCCAGCATTTT.